This TCR beta chain was captured in a study of shared T cell receptors in the human thymus. J gave up 5 bases and V 2 bases, and 8 bases lay outside the gene matches. CDR1 SNHLY and CDR2 FYNNEI come from the germline V gene. The CDR3 runs to 15 residues. Only in-frame clones appear in the TCRdb table, and some are missing; sequencing was by immunoSEQ multiplex PCR. Altogether more than 550,000 clones are present, approximately 85% being singletons, with the ten largest covering around 0.0094%. The same sample was also studied in work on human thymus T cells. That report notes: Thymus tissue for the work was resected from patients undergoing corrective heart surgery. Thymic and blood repertoires seemed to show skewed V and J gene use. Related studies found that unrelated individuals share highly overlapping thymic repertoires.

What was sequenced was thymocytes. The chain has TRBV2 and TRBJ2-5, with 7 bases identical to TRBD2. This TCR came from a girl in the first two years of life with a congenital heart defect. The CDR3 DNA follows: TGTGCCAGCAGTGAATGGGGGGAGGGCCGGGAGACCCAGTACTTC. This gives the protein CASSEWGEGRETQYF.